This TCR beta chain originates from a study of T-cell reconstitution after alpha-beta-depleted transplantation in children. Preparation of the TCRbeta library used unique molecular identifiers. TCRdb reanalysed the PCR reads using MiXCR and keeps one entry per CDR3 protein. The data contain 440,000 or so distinct CDR3 sequences, about 11% of them seen just once; the ten biggest clones take up 4.5% to 7%. The CDR3 spans 13 residues. V lost 3 bases and J 3 bases, leaving 10 bases between the germline ends. Germline values: CDR1 SGHDT, CDR2 YYEEEE. Sample: PBMCs from the stem cell graft donor, taken from the stem cell graft. The chain joins TRBV5-6 to TRBJ2-7; D not certain. This TCR derives from a human donor who donated a stem cell graft to a child with acute myeloid leukemia. CDR3 protein: CASSYGRIYEQYF. The CDR3 region has the DNA TGTGCCAGCAGCTACGGACGGATCTACGAGCAGTACTTC.